This T cell receptor beta chain was captured in a study of early T cells in non-severe SARS-CoV-2 infection. The TCR library protocol was used to attach unique molecular identifiers. These identifiers were attached to individual cDNA molecules. TCRdb redid the calling of the 5' RACE reads with MiXCR, one entry per CDR3 protein. Among just under 65,000 distinct CDR3 sequences, about 11% were seen once, and the ten largest hold under 3%. This clonotype was counted many times. V was pared by 6 bases and J by 1 base, with 16 bases between. This CDR3 region has 16 residues. Germline assignment: CDR1 DFQATT and CDR2 SNEGSKA (reference sequence).

The sequence derives from an adult who was a healthcare worker with PCR-confirmed SARS-CoV-2 infection or an uninfected control (not recorded which). The sample consisted of whole blood, taken at baseline. The rearrangement joins TRBV20-1 to TRBJ2-6; no firm D call. The chain's CDR3 is CSAALGVSSGANVLTF. The CDR3, as DNA: TGCAGTGCGGCCCTGGGCGTTAGTTCTGGGGCCAACGTCCTGACTTTC.